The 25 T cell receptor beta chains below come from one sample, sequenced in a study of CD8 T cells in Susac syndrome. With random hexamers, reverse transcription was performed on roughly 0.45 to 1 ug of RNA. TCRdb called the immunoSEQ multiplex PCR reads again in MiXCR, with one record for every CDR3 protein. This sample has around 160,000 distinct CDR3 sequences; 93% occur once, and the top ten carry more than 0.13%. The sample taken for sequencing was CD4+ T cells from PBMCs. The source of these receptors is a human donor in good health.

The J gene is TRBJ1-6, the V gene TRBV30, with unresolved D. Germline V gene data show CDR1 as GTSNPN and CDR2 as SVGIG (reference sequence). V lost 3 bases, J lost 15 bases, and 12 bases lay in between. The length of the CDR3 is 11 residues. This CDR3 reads CAWRQNLLLHF. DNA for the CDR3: TGTGCCTGGAGACAGAATTTACTCCTCCACTTT.

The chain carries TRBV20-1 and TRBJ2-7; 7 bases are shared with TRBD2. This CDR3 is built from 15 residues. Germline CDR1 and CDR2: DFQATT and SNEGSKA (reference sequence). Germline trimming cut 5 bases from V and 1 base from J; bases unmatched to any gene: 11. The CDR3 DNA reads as TGCAGTGCTGACCTTAGCGGGCAGGCGTCCTACGAGCAGTACTTC. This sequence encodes CSADLSGQASYEQYF.

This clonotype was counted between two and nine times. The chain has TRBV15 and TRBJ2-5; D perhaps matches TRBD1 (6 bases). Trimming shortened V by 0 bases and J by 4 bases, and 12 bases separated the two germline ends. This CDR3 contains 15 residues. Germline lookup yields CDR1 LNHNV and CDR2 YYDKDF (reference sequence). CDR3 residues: CATSRDSQGRETQYF. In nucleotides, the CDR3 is TGTGCCACCAGCAGAGATTCTCAGGGGAGAGAGACCCAGTACTTC. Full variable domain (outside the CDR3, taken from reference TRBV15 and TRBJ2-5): DAMVIQNPRYQVTQFGKPVTLSCSQTLNHNVMYWYQQKSSQAPKLLFHYYDKDFNNEADTPDNFQSRRPNTSFCFLDIRSPGLGDTAMYLCATSRDSQGRETQYFGPGTRLLVL.

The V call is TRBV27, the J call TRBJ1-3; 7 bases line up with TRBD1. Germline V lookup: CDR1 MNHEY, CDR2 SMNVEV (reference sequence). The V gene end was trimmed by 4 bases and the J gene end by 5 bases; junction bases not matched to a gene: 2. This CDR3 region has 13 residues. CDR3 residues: CASSSQGRNTIYF. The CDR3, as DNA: TGTGCCAGCAGTTCACAGGGGAGAAACACCATATATTTT.

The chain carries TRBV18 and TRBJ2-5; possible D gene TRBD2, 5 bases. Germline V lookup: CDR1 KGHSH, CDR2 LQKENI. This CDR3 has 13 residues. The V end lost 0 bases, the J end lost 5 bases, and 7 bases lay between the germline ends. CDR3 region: CASSPPGAETQYF. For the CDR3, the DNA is TGTGCCAGCTCACCACCGGGAGCGGAGACCCAGTACTTC.

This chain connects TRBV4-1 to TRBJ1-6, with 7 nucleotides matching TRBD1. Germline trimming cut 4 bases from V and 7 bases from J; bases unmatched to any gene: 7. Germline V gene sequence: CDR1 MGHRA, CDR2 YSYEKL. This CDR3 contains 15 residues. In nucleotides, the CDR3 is TGCGCCAGCAGCCGGGCGGGACAGCAAAATTCACCCCTCCACTTT. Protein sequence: CASSRAGQQNSPLHF.

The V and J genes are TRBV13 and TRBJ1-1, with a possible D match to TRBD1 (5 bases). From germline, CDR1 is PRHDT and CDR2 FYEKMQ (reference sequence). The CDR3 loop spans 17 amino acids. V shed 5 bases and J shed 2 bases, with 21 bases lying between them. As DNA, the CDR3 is TGTGCCAGCAGCCTCGAGCCGGCGGGGCTCGGAAACACTGAAGCTTTCTTT. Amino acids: CASSLEPAGLGNTEAFF. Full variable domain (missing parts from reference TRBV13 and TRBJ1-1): AAGVIQSPRHLIKEKRETATLKCYPIPRHDTVYWYQQGPGQDPQFLISFYEKMQSDKGSIPDRFSAQQFSDYHSELNMSSLELGDSALYFCASSLEPAGLGNTEAFFGQGTRLTVV.

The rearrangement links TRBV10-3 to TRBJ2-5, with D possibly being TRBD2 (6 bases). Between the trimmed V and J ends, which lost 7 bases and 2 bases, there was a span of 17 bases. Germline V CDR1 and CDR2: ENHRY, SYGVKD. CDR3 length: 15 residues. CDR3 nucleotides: TGTGCCATCAATGATAACTGGGACTTTCAAGAGACCCAGTACTTC. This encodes CAINDNWDFQETQYF.

CDR3 amino acids: CASSISGDIQYF. The CDR3 DNA reads TGTGCCAGCAGCATAAGCGGGGACATTCAGTACTTC. The V and J genes are TRBV5-6 and TRBJ2-4; 7 positions agree with TRBD2. The trim removed 4 bases at V and 8 bases at J, leaving 3 bases unmatched. CDR1 and CDR2 from the germline V gene are SGHDT and YYEEEE. The CDR3 totals 12 residues. The full variable domain, with the rest looked up from reference TRBV5-6 and TRBJ2-4, is DAGVTQSPTHLIKTRGQQVTLRCSPKSGHDTVSWYQQALGQGPQFIFQYYEEEERQRGNFPDRFSGHQFPNYSSELNVNALLLGDSALYLCASSISGDIQYFGAGTRLSVL.

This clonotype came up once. The CDR3 is CSARTAISGNTIYF. The CDR3 DNA is TGCAGTGCTAGAACAGCCATCTCTGGAAACACCATATATTTT. The gene calls are TRBV20-1 and TRBJ1-3; D ambiguous. V gave up 2 bases and J gave up 0 bases, with 8 bases separating them. This CDR3 has 14 amino acids. Germline V gene sequence: CDR1 DFQATT, CDR2 SNEGSKA (reference sequence).

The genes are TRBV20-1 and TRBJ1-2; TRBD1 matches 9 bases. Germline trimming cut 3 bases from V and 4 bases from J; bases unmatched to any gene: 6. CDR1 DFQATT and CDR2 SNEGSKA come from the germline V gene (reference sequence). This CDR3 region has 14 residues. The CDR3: CSASLGQGFYGYTF. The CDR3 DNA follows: TGCAGTGCTAGTCTGGGACAGGGCTTCTATGGCTACACCTTC.

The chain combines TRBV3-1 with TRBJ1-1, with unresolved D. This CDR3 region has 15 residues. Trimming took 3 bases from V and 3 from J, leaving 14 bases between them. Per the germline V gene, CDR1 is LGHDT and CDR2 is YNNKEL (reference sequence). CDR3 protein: CASSQGLDGYTEAFF. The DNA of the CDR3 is TGTGCCAGCAGCCAGGGCTTAGATGGGTACACTGAAGCTTTCTTT.

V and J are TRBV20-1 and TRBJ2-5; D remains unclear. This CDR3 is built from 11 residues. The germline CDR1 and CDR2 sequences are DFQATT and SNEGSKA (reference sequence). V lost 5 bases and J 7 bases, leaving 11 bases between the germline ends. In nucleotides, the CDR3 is TGCAGTGCTCCCTTTTCGAGGACCCAGTACTTC. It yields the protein CSAPFSRTQYF.

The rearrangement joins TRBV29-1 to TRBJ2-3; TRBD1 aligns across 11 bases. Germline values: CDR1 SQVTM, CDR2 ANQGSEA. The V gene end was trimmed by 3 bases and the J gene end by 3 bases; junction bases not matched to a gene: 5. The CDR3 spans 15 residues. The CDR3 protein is CSVDGQGAGTDTQYF. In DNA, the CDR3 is TGCAGCGTTGACGGACAGGGGGCGGGTACAGATACGCAGTATTTT.

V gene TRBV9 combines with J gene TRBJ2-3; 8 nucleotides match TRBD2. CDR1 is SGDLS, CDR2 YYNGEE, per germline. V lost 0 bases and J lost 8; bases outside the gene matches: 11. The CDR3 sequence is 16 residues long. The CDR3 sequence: CASSVDGGGTSGTQYF. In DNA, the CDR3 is TGTGCCAGCAGCGTAGATGGCGGGGGGACCTCGGGTACGCAGTATTTT.

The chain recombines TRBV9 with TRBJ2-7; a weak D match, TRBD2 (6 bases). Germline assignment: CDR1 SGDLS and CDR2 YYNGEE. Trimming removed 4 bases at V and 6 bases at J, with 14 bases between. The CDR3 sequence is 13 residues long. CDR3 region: CASSLGRISEQYF. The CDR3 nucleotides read TGTGCCAGCAGCCTAGGGAGGATAAGCGAGCAGTACTTC.

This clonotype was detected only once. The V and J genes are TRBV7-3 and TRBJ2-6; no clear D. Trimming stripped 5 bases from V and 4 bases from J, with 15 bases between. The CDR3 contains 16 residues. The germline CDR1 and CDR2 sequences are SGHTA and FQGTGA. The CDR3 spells CASSTGRTLGANVLTF. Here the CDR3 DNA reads TGTGCCAGCAGCACCGGACGGACCCTGGGGGCCAACGTCCTGACTTTC.

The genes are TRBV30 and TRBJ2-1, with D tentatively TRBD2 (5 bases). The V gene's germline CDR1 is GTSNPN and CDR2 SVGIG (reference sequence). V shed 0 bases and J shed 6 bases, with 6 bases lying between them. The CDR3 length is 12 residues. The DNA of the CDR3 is TGTGCCTGGAGTGTACGGGGCAATGAGCAGTTCTTC. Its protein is CAWSVRGNEQFF. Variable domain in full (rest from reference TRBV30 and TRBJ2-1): SQTIHQWPATLVQPVGSPLSLECTVEGTSNPNLYWYRQAAGRGLQLLFYSVGIGQISSEVPQNLSASRPQDRQFILSSKKLLLSDSGFYLCAWSVRGNEQFFGPGTRLTVL.

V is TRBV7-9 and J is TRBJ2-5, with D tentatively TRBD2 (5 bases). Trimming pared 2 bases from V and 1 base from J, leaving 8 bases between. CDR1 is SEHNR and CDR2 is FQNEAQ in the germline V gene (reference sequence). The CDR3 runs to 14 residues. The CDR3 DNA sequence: TGTGCCAGCAGCTTACAGGCGGGCCAAGAGACCCAGTACTTC. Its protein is CASSLQAGQETQYF.

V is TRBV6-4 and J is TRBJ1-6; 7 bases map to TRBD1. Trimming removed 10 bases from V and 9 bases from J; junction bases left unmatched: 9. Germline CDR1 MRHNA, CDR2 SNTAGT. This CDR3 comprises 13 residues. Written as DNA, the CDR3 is TGTGCCACTGCGGAGGGGGCCGGTTCACCCCTCCACTTT. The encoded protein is CATAEGAGSPLHF.

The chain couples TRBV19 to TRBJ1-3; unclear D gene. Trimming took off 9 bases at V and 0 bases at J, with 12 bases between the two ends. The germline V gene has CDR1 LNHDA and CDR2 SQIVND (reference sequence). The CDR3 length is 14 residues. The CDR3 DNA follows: TGTGCCAGCAAAACGATGAGCTCTGGAAACACCATATATTTT. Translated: CASKTMSSGNTIYF.

Here the CDR3 reads CASTGIGGAGGYTF. DNA for the CDR3: TGTGCCAGCACCGGAATCGGGGGCGCCGGTGGCTACACCTTC. The V gene is TRBV12-3 or TRBV12-4, the J gene TRBJ1-2; D is possibly TRBD1 (6 bases). The CDR3 length is 14 residues. The V gene lost 7 bases and the J gene lost 7 bases, with 19 bases spanning the gap.

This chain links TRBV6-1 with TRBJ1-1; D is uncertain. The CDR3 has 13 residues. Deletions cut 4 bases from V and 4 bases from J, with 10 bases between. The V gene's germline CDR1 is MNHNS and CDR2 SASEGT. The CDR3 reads CASSVRPLTEAFF. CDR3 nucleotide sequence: TGTGCCAGCAGTGTACGCCCTCTCACTGAAGCTTTCTTT.

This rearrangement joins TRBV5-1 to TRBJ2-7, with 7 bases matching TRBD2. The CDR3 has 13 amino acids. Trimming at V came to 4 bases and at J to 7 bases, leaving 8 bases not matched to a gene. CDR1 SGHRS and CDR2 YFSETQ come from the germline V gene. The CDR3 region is CASSPVGGREQYF. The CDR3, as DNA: TGCGCCAGCAGCCCGGTCGGGGGGAGAGAGCAGTACTTC.

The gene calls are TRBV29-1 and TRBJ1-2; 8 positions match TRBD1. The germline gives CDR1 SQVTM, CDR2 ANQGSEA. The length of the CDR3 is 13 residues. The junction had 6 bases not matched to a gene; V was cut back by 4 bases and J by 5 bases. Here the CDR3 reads CSVAGGRFYGYTF. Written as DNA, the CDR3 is TGCAGCGTTGCAGGGGGCCGATTTTATGGCTACACCTTC.